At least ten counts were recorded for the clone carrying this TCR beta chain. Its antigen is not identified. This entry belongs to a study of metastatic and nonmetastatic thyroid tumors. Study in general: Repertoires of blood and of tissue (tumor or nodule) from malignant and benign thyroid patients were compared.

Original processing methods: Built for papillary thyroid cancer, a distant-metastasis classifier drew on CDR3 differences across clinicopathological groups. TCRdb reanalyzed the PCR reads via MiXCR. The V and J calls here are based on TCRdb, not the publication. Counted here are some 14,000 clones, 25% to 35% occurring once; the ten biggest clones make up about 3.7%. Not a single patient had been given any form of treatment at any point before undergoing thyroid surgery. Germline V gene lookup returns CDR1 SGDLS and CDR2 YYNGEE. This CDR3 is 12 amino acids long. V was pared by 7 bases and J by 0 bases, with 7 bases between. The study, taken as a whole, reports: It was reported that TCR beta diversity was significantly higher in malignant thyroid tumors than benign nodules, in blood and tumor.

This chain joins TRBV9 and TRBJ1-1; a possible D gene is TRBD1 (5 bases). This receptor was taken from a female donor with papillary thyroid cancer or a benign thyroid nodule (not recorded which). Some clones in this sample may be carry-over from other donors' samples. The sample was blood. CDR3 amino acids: CASGGLNTEAFF. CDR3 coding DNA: TGTGCCAGCGGGGGACTGAACACTGAAGCTTTCTTT.